The 22 T cell receptor beta chains listed next were all sequenced from one sample in a study of CD8 T cell repertoires and HIV-1 epitope variants. The repertoire was sequenced with immunoSEQ multiplex PCR; TCRdb's copy has only in-frame clones and lacks some. This sample has 4,900 or so clones; about 70% occur once, and the top ten carry around 40%. No antigens are known for them. The sequenced sample consisted of cultured CD8+ T cells derived from PBMCs. The receptors derive from a male donor with HIV.

The CDR3 DNA follows: TGCAGCGTTCAGGGATCCTACGAGCAGTACTTC. It yields the protein CSVQGSYEQYF. V is TRBV29-1 and J is TRBJ2-7, with D tentatively TRBD1 (5 bases). V lost 5 bases and J 1 base, leaving 6 bases between the germline ends. CDR1 and CDR2 (germline): SQVTM, ANQGSEA. This CDR3 spans 11 amino acids.

CDR3: CASRTGTSNPSNEQFF. CDR3 bases: TGTGCCAGTAGAACCGGGACTAGCAATCCCAGCAATGAGCAGTTCTTC. The J gene is TRBJ2-1, the V gene TRBV19; 9 bases fit TRBD2. The ends lost 6 bases at V and 6 bases at J; junction bases unmatched: 12. Germline loops: CDR1 LNHDA, CDR2 SQIVND (reference sequence). CDR3 length: 16 residues.

J is TRBJ1-6 and V is TRBV27, with TRBD1 as a possible D gene (5 bases). The V end was cut by 6 bases, the J end by 6 bases, with 15 bases between. CDR3 length equals 15 residues. Germline V gene lookup returns CDR1 MNHEY and CDR2 SMNVEV (reference sequence). CDR3 DNA sequence: TGTGCCAGCAGCTTCGGTGGGGGGTCTAATTCACCCCTCCACTTT. This sequence encodes CASSFGGGSNSPLHF.

V gene TRBV27 combines with J gene TRBJ1-2, with 7 positions matching TRBD1. CDR1 MNHEY and CDR2 SMNVEV come from the germline V gene (reference sequence). With V trimmed by 4 bases and J by 6 bases, 5 bases remained unmatched. CDR3 size: 13 residues. The chain's CDR3 is CASSSRGLDGYTF. The CDR3 DNA reads as TGTGCCAGCAGTTCCAGGGGGTTGGATGGCTACACCTTC.

The chain couples TRBV4-3 to TRBJ2-2; tentative D call: TRBD2 (6 bases). Germline V lookup: CDR1 LGHNA, CDR2 YSLEER. Trimming took 1 base from V and 5 from J, leaving 11 bases between them. The CDR3 covers 15 residues. CDR3 bases: TGCGCCAGCAGCCAAGGGGGGGAGGAAACCGGGGAGCTGTTTTTT. This encodes CASSQGGEETGELFF.

This sequence joins TRBV6-5 and TRBJ2-1; D possibly corresponds to TRBD1 (6 bases). The germline V and J ends were trimmed by 10 bases and 1 base, with 11 bases remaining between them. Germline CDR1 is MNHEY and CDR2 is SVGAGI. This CDR3 is built from 13 residues. CDR3 nucleotides: TGTGCCACACAGACAGGTTCCTACAATGAGCAGTTCTTC. Translated, it gives CATQTGSYNEQFF.

This clone was counted a few times. This rearrangement joins TRBV27 to TRBJ2-1, with TRBD1 identical over 8 bases. The germline V gene has CDR1 MNHEY and CDR2 SMNVEV (reference sequence). The CDR3 sequence is 15 residues long. J lost 3 bases, V lost 6 bases, and 7 bases had no gene match. Written as DNA, the CDR3 is TGTGCCAGCAGCTTAGAAGGGACAGGCTACAATGAGCAGTTCTTC. It yields the protein CASSLEGTGYNEQFF.

V and J are TRBV6-5 and TRBJ2-7, with unresolved D. The CDR3 is 12 residues long. Germline V gene sequence: CDR1 MNHEY, CDR2 SVGAGI. Trimming stripped 0 bases from V and 4 bases from J, with 4 bases between. CDR3 sequence: CASSYSDYEQYF. CDR3 DNA sequence: TGTGCCAGCAGTTACTCAGATTACGAGCAGTACTTC.

This chain uses TRBV4-1 with TRBJ1-1; D possibly corresponds to TRBD1 (5 bases). This CDR3 has 14 amino acids. Trimming pared 4 bases from V and 7 bases from J, leaving 16 bases between. CDR1 is MGHRA and CDR2 is YSYEKL in the germline V gene. The CDR3 is CASSPPGAAGEAFF. The CDR3 coding sequence is TGCGCCAGCAGCCCCCCTGGGGCGGCGGGTGAAGCTTTCTTT.

The chain combines TRBV27 with TRBJ2-7; D possibly matches TRBD1 or TRBD2 (5 bases each). Per the germline V gene, CDR1 is MNHEY and CDR2 is SMNVEV (reference sequence). V was trimmed by 6 bases and J by 2 bases, leaving 14 bases between them. The CDR3 is 14 residues long. The CDR3 reads CASSPGAITYEQYF. CDR3 sequence (DNA): TGTGCCAGCAGCCCCGGGGCGATTACCTACGAGCAGTACTTC.

V is TRBV4-2 and J is TRBJ2-1; D possibly matches TRBD1 or TRBD2 (5 bases each). The germline V gene encodes CDR1 LGHNA and CDR2 YNFKEQ. The germline V and J ends were trimmed by 0 bases and 10 bases, with 10 bases remaining between them. The CDR3 has 13 amino acids. The CDR3 coding sequence is TGTGCCAGCAGCCAAGAAGGATGGGGGGAGCAGTTCTTC. This codes for CASSQEGWGEQFF.

By sample fraction, this clone is medium-sized. J is TRBJ2-7 and V is TRBV10-2, with no clear D. CDR1 is WSHSY, CDR2 SAAADI, per germline. The CDR3 is 14 amino acids. V lost 8 bases to trimming and J lost 5 bases, with 19 bases between them. The DNA of the CDR3 is TGCGCCAGCGCCCCAGGCAGCCTTTGGGACGAGCAGTACTTC. This translates into CASAPGSLWDEQYF.

Only a few counts were recorded for this clone. The chain has TRBV2 and TRBJ1-4; perhaps TRBD1 as D (6 bases). This CDR3 contains 14 residues. Germline CDR1 reads SNHLY; CDR2 reads FYNNEI. Trimming removed 5 bases from V and 4 bases from J, with 11 bases in between. The CDR3 region has the DNA TGTGCCAGCAGTCCGACAGGACTTAATGAAAAACTGTTTTTT. This sequence encodes CASSPTGLNEKLFF.

The chain has TRBV9 and TRBJ1-2; TRBD1 aligns across 8 bases. The V segment lost 6 bases and the J segment 5 bases; nucleotides outside the gene matches: 3. Germline V gene sequence: CDR1 SGDLS, CDR2 YYNGEE. The CDR3 has 12 amino acids. The CDR3 nucleotides are TGTGCCAGCAACCAGGGGGCTTATGGCTACACCTTC. It is translated as CASNQGAYGYTF.

The chain recombines TRBV5-5 with TRBJ1-2; D is unresolved. V lost 1 base to trimming and J lost 5 bases, with 12 bases between them. The CDR3 is made up of 14 amino acids. Germline V lookup: CDR1 SGHKS, CDR2 YYEKEE (reference sequence). CDR3 amino acids: CASSLSSETYGYTF. The CDR3 DNA is TGTGCCAGCAGCTTGTCGTCGGAAACATATGGCTACACCTTC. The full variable domain, its missing parts supplied by reference TRBV5-5 and TRBJ1-2, is DAGVTQSPTHLIKTRGQQVTLRCSPISGHKSVSWYQQVLGQGPQFIFQYYEKEERGRGNFPDRFSARQFPNYSSELNVNALLLGDSALYLCASSLSSETYGYTFGSGTRLTVV.

The chain links TRBV5-1 to TRBJ1-1, with 10 bases lining up with TRBD1. Germline V lookup: CDR1 SGHRS, CDR2 YFSETQ. CDR3 length equals 15 residues. The trim removed 1 base at V and 7 bases at J, leaving 7 bases unmatched. The CDR3 reads CASSLSATGGIEAFF. In nucleotides, the CDR3 is TGCGCCAGCAGCTTGTCTGCGACAGGGGGCATTGAAGCTTTCTTT.

This sequence joins TRBV7-8 and TRBJ2-3; D not certain. Per germline, CDR1 SGHVS and CDR2 FQNEAQ. V lost 5 bases and J lost 0, with 6 bases in between. This CDR3 is built from 13 residues. The CDR3 sequence: CASSGASTDTQYF. CDR3 DNA: TGTGCCAGCAGCGGCGCTAGCACAGATACGCAGTATTTT.

The sample holds one count of this clone. The chain joins TRBV28 to TRBJ2-1; 7 positions match TRBD2. The CDR3 sequence is 15 residues long. Losses at the gene ends were 6 bases for V and 0 bases for J; bases not matched to a gene: 5. The germline V gene has CDR1 MDHEN and CDR2 SYDVKM. The CDR3 DNA sequence: TGTGCCAGCAGAAGGGACTATAGCTCCTACAATGAGCAGTTCTTC. Amino acids: CASRRDYSSYNEQFF.

This clone is deemed medium-sized. This rearrangement joins TRBV11-3 to TRBJ2-2; the D is unclear. Germline V gene sequence: CDR1 SGHNT, CDR2 YENEEA. V dropped 3 bases and J dropped 5 bases, with 7 bases sitting between them. CDR3 length equals 13 residues. The CDR3, as DNA: TGTGCCAGCAGCTTTAGAAGGACCGGGGAGCTGTTTTTT. This sequence encodes CASSFRRTGELFF.

The rearrangement uses TRBV19 and TRBJ2-1, with D possibly matching TRBD2 (6 bases). The germline CDR1 and CDR2 sequences are LNHDA and SQIVND (reference sequence). Trimming took 1 base from V and 2 from J, leaving 12 bases between them. The CDR3 is 16 residues long. The CDR3: CASSIGWGVAYNEQFF. CDR3 DNA sequence: TGTGCCAGTAGTATAGGATGGGGGGTCGCCTACAATGAGCAGTTCTTC.

The chain uses TRBV19 and TRBJ1-5; a possible D gene is TRBD1 (6 bases). The CDR3 covers 18 residues. Germline CDR1 and CDR2: LNHDA and SQIVND (reference sequence). The V and J ends lost 3 bases and 0 bases respectively, with 18 bases between them. The CDR3 DNA is TGTGCCAGTAGTATGGGCCCCTGGACAGTCGGTAGCAATCAGCCCCAGCATTTT. Residues: CASSMGPWTVGSNQPQHF.

This clone was picked up one time. The chain employs TRBV28 and TRBJ2-3, with 13 bases matching TRBD2. Per germline, CDR1 MDHEN and CDR2 SYDVKM. V trimming: 3 bases; J trimming: 3 bases; junction bases outside the gene matches: 15. This CDR3 is built from 20 residues. The CDR3 loop is CASSFRTSGRISEVTDTQYF. The CDR3, as DNA: TGTGCCAGCAGTTTCCGGACTAGCGGGAGAATATCGGAGGTTACAGATACGCAGTATTTT. Complete variable domain (other parts from reference TRBV28 and TRBJ2-3): DVKVTQSSRYLVKRTGEKVFLECVQDMDHENMFWYRQDPGLGLRLIYFSYDVKMKEKGDIPEGYSVSREKKERFSLILESASTNQTSMYLCASSFRTSGRISEVTDTQYFGPGTRLTVL.